This TCR beta chain is drawn from a study of CD8 T cells in Susac syndrome. Study conclusions and caveats: The study's TCR sequencing and HLA analysis covered a relatively small number of individuals, and the study acknowledged this.

Random hexamers were used to reverse transcribe the RNA input (roughly 0.5 to 1 ug). Using its own MiXCR run on the immunoSEQ multiplex PCR reads, TCRdb lists one record per CDR3 protein. This sample has about 300,000 distinct CDR3 sequences, with around 90% found just once. Germline values: CDR1 SNHLY, CDR2 FYNNEI. The germline V and J ends were trimmed by 4 bases and 0 bases, with 13 bases remaining between them. This CDR3 has 16 residues. Comment on this clonotype: Its antigen is currently unknown.

TCR beta sequencing covered blood CD8+ and CD4+ T cells. Patients with stable or active relapsing-remitting disease, all of them treatment-naive, made up the multiple sclerosis controls. TEMRA cells were FACS-enriched and CD8+ and CD4+ T cells negatively isolated. Sequenced: CD4+ T cells from PBMCs. The chain couples TRBV2 to TRBJ2-1; no definite D call. The source is a human donor with multiple sclerosis. CDR3 DNA sequence: TGTGCCAGCAGTGTGGTGTTACCTAGCTCCTACAATGAGCAGTTCTTC. It yields the protein CASSVVLPSSYNEQFF.